Below are 24 T cell receptor beta chains sequenced from a single sample in a study of a mutant IDH1 vaccine in newly diagnosed glioma. Antigen specificity for these receptors is unknown. Profiled with immunoSEQ multiplex PCR; TCRdb holds only in-frame clones, not every one. The sample contains tens of thousands of clones, 75% to 90% of which appear only once. This sample's time point: week 23, last vaccination. Vaccination comprised doses that each held 300 ug of mutant IDH1 20-mer peptide, plus topical imiquimod. The sequenced sample was PBMCs, obtained from a glioma patient whose treatment included an IDH1 peptide vaccine. The receptors were gathered from a man aged 18 to 35 with glioma.

The gene calls are TRBV5-1 and TRBJ2-7, with 7 nucleotides matching TRBD2. The CDR3 is 17 residues long. Germline V gene sequence: CDR1 SGHRS, CDR2 YFSETQ. Trimming at V came to 0 bases and at J to 3 bases, leaving 12 bases not matched to a gene. The CDR3 DNA sequence: TGCGCCAGCAGCTTGGGGCCGGGAGGTCGTATAGACTACGAGCAGTACTTC. It yields the protein CASSLGPGGRIDYEQYF.

The rearrangement joins TRBV13 to TRBJ1-2; possibly TRBD1 for D (6 bases). The CDR3 is made up of 14 amino acids. Trimming removed 2 bases from V and 3 bases from J, with 10 bases in between. In germline, CDR1 is PRHDT, CDR2 FYEKMQ (reference sequence). CDR3 in amino acids: CASSLYRADYGYTF. CDR3 coding DNA: TGTGCCAGCAGCTTATACAGGGCGGACTATGGCTACACCTTC.

This clone was seen just once. The rearrangement links TRBV5-1 to TRBJ2-2; either TRBD1 or TRBD2 may supply D (6 bases each). Germline CDR1 is SGHRS and CDR2 is YFSETQ. The germline V and J ends were trimmed by 4 bases and 1 base, with 17 bases remaining between them. The CDR3 has 17 amino acids. The CDR3 sequence: CASSLRSGAWNTGELFF. The CDR3 DNA reads as TGCGCCAGCAGCCTACGTTCGGGGGCGTGGAACACCGGGGAGCTGTTTTTT.

V and J are TRBV27 and TRBJ2-7; no clear D. Germline V lookup: CDR1 MNHEY, CDR2 SMNVEV (reference sequence). The CDR3 spans 14 residues. V was trimmed by 4 bases and J by 2 bases, leaving 12 bases between them. In nucleotides, the CDR3 is TGTGCCAGCAGTTCTCAGTTACGCCCCTACGAGCAGTACTTC. Translated, it gives CASSSQLRPYEQYF.

The chain recombines TRBV29-1 with TRBJ1-1; 7 bases agree with TRBD1. CDR3 length: 15 residues. V gave up 0 bases and J gave up 2 bases; unmatched junction bases: 6. Germline V gene data show CDR1 as SQVTM and CDR2 as ANQGSEA. The CDR3 nucleotides read TGCAGCGTTGAAGAAGTCGGGACAGTAAACACTGAAGCTTTCTTT. As protein: CSVEEVGTVNTEAFF.

J is TRBJ2-2 and V is TRBV4-3; 13 nucleotides align to TRBD2. With V trimmed by 4 bases and J by 2 bases, 4 bases remained unmatched. The CDR3 extends over 17 amino acids. The germline gives CDR1 LGHNA, CDR2 YSLEER. The CDR3 coding sequence is TGCGCCAGCAGCCCTGGACTAGCGGGAGATAACACCGGGGAGCTGTTTTTT. Translating gives CASSPGLAGDNTGELFF.

The rearrangement links TRBV25-1 to TRBJ2-3; 8 bases map to TRBD1. Germline lookup yields CDR1 MGHDK and CDR2 SYGVNS. The CDR3 is 11 amino acids. Losses at the gene ends were 5 bases for V and 13 bases for J; bases not matched to a gene: 5. In DNA form, the CDR3 reads TGTGCCAGCAGTTTCCAGGGACAGGAGTATTTT. Translating gives CASSFQGQEYF.

V gene TRBV14 combines with J gene TRBJ1-2, with a tentative D call TRBD1 (6 bases). V was cut by 1 base and J by 7 bases, with 13 bases left in between. The CDR3 contains 14 residues. Germline values: CDR1 SGHDN, CDR2 FVKESK. CDR3 in DNA: TGTGCCAGCAGCCAAGGGAACAGGGCGGCTGGCTACACCTTC. This translates into CASSQGNRAAGYTF.

J is TRBJ2-4 and V is TRBV5-6; D is undetermined. V was shortened by 0 bases and J by 4 bases, with 5 bases between the two germline ends. The CDR3 runs to 13 residues. The germline V gene has CDR1 SGHDT and CDR2 YYEEEE. CDR3 amino acids: CASSLGDKNIQYF. CDR3 sequence (DNA): TGTGCCAGCAGCTTGGGAGATAAAAACATTCAGTACTTC.

The gene calls are TRBV30 and TRBJ2-7; TRBD1 aligns across 11 bases. The junction had 9 bases not matched to a gene; V was cut back by 4 bases and J by 4 bases. The CDR3 runs to 15 residues. CDR1 GTSNPN and CDR2 SVGIG come from the germline V gene (reference sequence). The CDR3 region has the DNA TGTGCCTGGATGAGGCCGGGACAGGGGGTTTACGAGCAGTACTTC. It is translated as CAWMRPGQGVYEQYF.

The chain combines TRBV19 with TRBJ1-5, with TRBD1 identical over 8 bases. The CDR3 loop spans 15 amino acids. Germline trimming cut 6 bases from V and 4 bases from J; bases unmatched to any gene: 8. Germline CDR1 is LNHDA and CDR2 is SQIVND (reference sequence). This CDR3 is CASRRTGWVNQPQHF. In nucleotides, the CDR3 is TGTGCCAGTAGGCGGACAGGGTGGGTGAATCAGCCCCAGCATTTT. Full variable domain (rest looked up from reference TRBV19 and TRBJ1-5): DGGITQSPKYLFRKEGQNVTLSCEQNLNHDAMYWYRQDPGQGLRLIYYSQIVNDFQKGDIAEGYSVSREKKESFPLTVTSAQKNPTAFYLCASRRTGWVNQPQHFGDGTRLSIL.

The chain employs TRBV6-5 and TRBJ1-5; D not resolved. Germline CDR1 and CDR2: MNHEY and SVGAGI. Trimming pared 5 bases from V and 4 bases from J, leaving 12 bases between. The CDR3 contains 14 residues. This chain's CDR3 is CASSQAALNQPQHF. For the CDR3, the DNA is TGTGCCAGCAGTCAGGCCGCACTAAATCAGCCCCAGCATTTT.

The rearrangement links TRBV5-1 to TRBJ1-2; 7 bases map to TRBD1. CDR3 size: 14 residues. V lost 4 bases, J lost 2 bases, and 5 bases stayed unmatched. From germline, CDR1 is SGHRS and CDR2 YFSETQ. CDR3 DNA sequence: TGCGCCAGCAGCGCGGGACAGTCCAACTATGGCTACACCTTC. Translated: CASSAGQSNYGYTF.

This chain connects TRBV27 to TRBJ1-5; D uncertain. Trimming removed 2 bases from V and 2 bases from J, with 4 bases in between. The length of the CDR3 is 13 residues. Germline-derived CDR1 and CDR2 are MNHEY and SMNVEV (reference sequence). CDR3 region: CASSLRGNQPQHF. CDR3 nucleotide sequence: TGTGCCAGCAGTTTAAGGGGCAATCAGCCCCAGCATTTT.

The chain links TRBV7-2 to TRBJ1-1, with 8 bases identical to TRBD1. Germline CDR1 reads SGHTA; CDR2 reads FQGNSA. The CDR3 covers 14 residues. V shed 3 bases and J 11 bases; nucleotides not matched to a gene: 11. CDR3 sequence: CASSFDGGNRGAFF. CDR3 DNA: TGTGCCAGCAGCTTCGATGGCGGAAACAGGGGGGCTTTCTTT.

The chain joins TRBV10-3 to TRBJ1-5; 8 bases are shared with TRBD1. Germline-derived CDR1 and CDR2 are ENHRY and SYGVKD. The junction had 5 bases not matched to a gene; V was cut back by 4 bases and J by 3 bases. The CDR3 has 15 residues. CDR3 protein: CAISGGTGLNQPQHF. The CDR3, as DNA: TGTGCCATCAGTGGGGGGACAGGCCTCAATCAGCCCCAGCATTTT.

The gene calls are TRBV5-4 and TRBJ2-7; D possibly corresponds to TRBD1 (5 bases). Deletions cut 4 bases from V and 3 bases from J, with 20 bases between. The CDR3 is 16 residues long. Germline V gene data show CDR1 as SGHNT and CDR2 as YYREEE (reference sequence). CDR3 amino acids: CASSRAEDRQRYEQYF. The DNA of the CDR3 is TGTGCCAGCAGCCGGGCGGAAGATCGACAGCGCTACGAGCAGTACTTC. The complete variable domain, with remaining parts taken from reference TRBV5-4 and TRBJ2-7, reads ETGVTQSPTHLIKTRGQQVTLRCSSQSGHNTVSWYQQALGQGPQFIFQYYREEENGRGNFPPRFSGLQFPNYSSELNVNALELDDSALYLCASSRAEDRQRYEQYFGPGTRLTVT.

V and J are TRBV18 and TRBJ2-1; D is possibly TRBD1 (5 bases). The CDR3 is 12 residues long. With 3 bases removed from V and 14 bases from J, the gap between germline ends came to 14 bases. Germline V gene lookup returns CDR1 KGHSH and CDR2 LQKENI. The DNA for the CDR3 is TGTGCCAGCTCACCCAGGGAAACGCCTAAGTTCTTC. Translated: CASSPRETPKFF. Full variable domain (rest looked up from reference TRBV18 and TRBJ2-1): NAGVMQNPRHLVRRRGQEARLRCSPMKGHSHVYWYRQLPEEGLKFMVYLQKENIIDESGMPKERFSAEFPKEGPSILRIQQVVRGDSAAYFCASSPRETPKFFGPGTRLTVL.

The chain links TRBV27 to TRBJ1-2; D is uncertain. The CDR3 sequence is 15 residues long. Germline CDR1 is MNHEY and CDR2 is SMNVEV (reference sequence). Trimming pared 5 bases from V and 8 bases from J, leaving 21 bases between. CDR3 nucleotide sequence: TGTGCCAGCAGTCCTACCTTGGACGGGCTTTACGGCTACACCTTC. Its translation is CASSPTLDGLYGYTF.

The rearrangement uses TRBV9 and TRBJ1-4; D is ambiguous. CDR1 and CDR2 from the germline V gene are SGDLS and YYNGEE. This CDR3 region has 15 residues. V lost 0 bases to trimming and J lost 3 bases, with 9 bases between them. The CDR3 DNA follows: TGTGCCAGCAGCGTAGCTAAAGGAGCTAATGAAAAACTGTTTTTT. Amino acid sequence: CASSVAKGANEKLFF.

The genes are TRBV10-3 and TRBJ1-2; D perhaps matches TRBD1 (6 bases). Germline assignment: CDR1 ENHRY and CDR2 SYGVKD. Trimming removed 8 bases at V and 1 base at J, with 11 bases between. This CDR3 is built from 13 residues. CDR3 region: CAIGGDSNYGYTF. CDR3 bases: TGTGCCATCGGGGGCGACAGTAACTATGGCTACACCTTC.

V and J are TRBV30 and TRBJ2-5; D is ambiguous. In germline, CDR1 is GTSNPN, CDR2 SVGIG (reference sequence). The CDR3 spans 11 residues. The V and J ends lost 4 bases and 0 bases respectively, with 3 bases between them. CDR3 sequence: CAWTDQETQYF. The CDR3 DNA reads TGTGCCTGGACAGACCAAGAGACCCAGTACTTC.

A single count supports this clone. The V and J genes are TRBV4-1 and TRBJ2-1; D gene ambiguous. Germline V gene sequence: CDR1 MGHRA, CDR2 YSYEKL. The CDR3 is 16 residues long. V was clipped by 1 base and J by 7 bases, with 17 bases between them. The CDR3 DNA reads TGCGCCAGCAGCCAAGCGACCCGACGGCAGTCAAATGAGCAGTTCTTC. Amino acids: CASSQATRRQSNEQFF.

V is TRBV7-2 and J is TRBJ1-1; D perhaps matches TRBD1 (5 bases). CDR3 length equals 16 residues. Per germline, CDR1 SGHTA and CDR2 FQGNSA. The V and J ends lost 6 bases and 4 bases respectively, with 21 bases between them. CDR3 sequence: CASRLTGLWGTTEAFF. In nucleotides, the CDR3 is TGTGCCAGCAGATTAACAGGATTGTGGGGGACCACTGAAGCTTTCTTT.